This T cell receptor beta chain is drawn from a study of shared clonotypes between healthy human individuals. Looking at the study overall: The study drew on a couple of women and a few men aged 18 to 49 as donors.

Study observations and caveats: On the whole, naive subsets had larger estimated richness than memory subsets had.

Every donor was a Caucasian adult from Nashville, Tennessee. As regards this clone: The target antigen is unknown.

Measured with immunoSEQ multiplex PCR; TCRdb has only the in-frame clones, and not every one. The sample lists more than 1,200,000 clones; approximately 98.5% were seen once. V shed 4 bases, J shed 3 bases, and the junction held 5 bases outside the gene matches. The CDR3 runs 16 residues. Per germline, CDR1 LNHNV and CDR2 YYDKDF (reference sequence). Material: naive CD4+ T cells sorted from blood. This sample's subset: CD45RA+ positively selected. The receptor was isolated from a man younger than 45 in good health. The chain carries TRBV15 and TRBJ2-1, with 11 positions matching TRBD2. The CDR3 DNA follows: TGTGCCACCAGCAAAGGGACTAGCGGATACTACAATGAGCAGTTCTTC. This sequence encodes CATSKGTSGYYNEQFF.